The T cell receptor (beta chain) described here comes from a study of identical twins. Study-wide results and limits: Low generation-probability sequences were in excess among twin-shared out-of-frame alpha sequences. Instead of following the same donors, the conclusions were based on cross-sectional statistical analysis.

The V and J ends lost 0 bases and 4 bases respectively, with 17 bases between them. The CDR3 is 18 amino acids. The germline CDR1 and CDR2 sequences are SGHRS and YFSETQ. In every case, the donor was a healthy Caucasian. This clonotype has ten or more counts. Its antigen remains unknown. MiXCR, applied by TCRdb to the 5' RACE reads, yields one record per CDR3 protein. In the table there are around 370,000 distinct CDR3 sequences, 8.5% to 10% of which are singletons. The receptor was derived from a woman aged 45-59 years in good health. The sequenced material came from naive T cells sorted from blood. The chain carries TRBV5-1 and TRBJ1-6; D is unclear. CDR3 bases: TGCGCCAGCAGCTTGGTATTGACTGGGGATAAATATAATTCACCCCTCCACTTT. This translates into CASSLVLTGDKYNSPLHF.